A selection of T cell receptor beta chains follows, all from one sample in a study of Graves' ophthalmopathy and Graves' hyperthyroidism. TCRdb recomputed calls from the multiplex PCR reads with MiXCR, one row per CDR3 protein. The sample yields a few hundred thousand distinct CDR3 sequences, 15% to 20% seen once. Specimen: peripheral blood. Every receptor here comes from a woman between 18 and 30 years old with Graves' ophthalmopathy. CDR3s include the opening cysteine and the closing phenylalanine or tryptophan. Each record gives: J gene, clone size, V gene, D gene, CDR3 DNA, CDR3 protein. A D gene is named only where the DNA matches it firmly. Clone size is stated in some rows and not others, as once, few, many or a class when expanded.

TRBJ1-2	-	TRBV12-3/TRBV12-4	-	TGTGCCAGCACCCTGGGTGGTATGCATGGCTACACCTTC	CASTLGGMHGYTF
TRBJ2-5	-	TRBV20-1	TRBD2	TGCAGTGCTAGAAAAGGACTAGCGGGAGTGGAGACCCAGTACTTC	CSARKGLAGVETQYF
TRBJ1-1	-	TRBV19	TRBD1	TGTGCCAGTAGTAGCCGGACAGGATACGACACTGAAGCTTTCTTT	CASSSRTGYDTEAFF
TRBJ1-1	many	TRBV7-2	-	TGTGCCAGCAGCTTAGCGGCCACAGCAATACCTTCTGGTGAAGCTTTCTTT	CASSLAATAIPSGEAFF
TRBJ1-1	-	TRBV12-3/TRBV12-4	-	TGTGCCAGCAGCATTCACCCGGGGATTGAAACTGAAGCTTTCTTT	CASSIHPGIETEAFF
TRBJ2-2	many	TRBV30	-	TGTGCCCACCCAGGGGCTCTCACCGGGGAGCTGTTTTTT	CAHPGALTGELFF
TRBJ2-4	-	TRBV12-3/TRBV12-4	TRBD1	TGTGCCAGCTCCAGGGGGCGAGGCGAGGCCAAAAACATTCAGTACTTC	CASSRGRGEAKNIQYF
TRBJ2-7	many	TRBV7-2	TRBD2	TGTGCCAGCAGCCCTGAGCGGGGGGTGTACTACGAGCAGTACTTC	CASSPERGVYYEQYF
TRBJ2-2	many	TRBV6-2/TRBV6-3	-	TGTGCCAGCAGTCGCCATCGCAGGCAGTCTAACACCGGGGAGCTGTTTTTT	CASSRHRRQSNTGELFF
TRBJ1-1	-	TRBV6-1	-	TGTGCCAGCAGGACCGGGGATCTTGGCACTGAAGCTTTCTTT	CASRTGDLGTEAFF
TRBJ1-2	-	TRBV6-1	-	TGTGCCATCGCAGAGAACTATGGCTACACCTTC	CAIAENYGYTF
TRBJ1-1	many	TRBV30	TRBD1	TGTGCCTGGAGTGCGACAGGGTACACTGAAGCTTTCTTT	CAWSATGYTEAFF
TRBJ1-1	many	TRBV6-2/TRBV6-3	-	TGTGCCAGCAGCGGGACAGAAGCTTTCTTT	CASSGTEAFF
TRBJ2-5	many	TRBV11-2	TRBD2	TGTGCCAGCAGCCCGGTACGCCTCGGGACTAGCGGGACCTTGCAAGAGACCCAGTACTTC	CASSPVRLGTSGTLQETQYF
TRBJ2-7	few	TRBV7-8	TRBD2	TGTGCCAGCAGCTTAAGGGGACTAGCCTACGAGCAGTACTTC	CASSLRGLAYEQYF
TRBJ1-5	many	TRBV2	-	TGTGCCAGCAGTGACTCGGGTGGTTATAGCAATCAGCCCCAGCATTTT	CASSDSGGYSNQPQHF
TRBJ2-2	many	TRBV7-8	-	TGTGCCAGCAGCTTATACGGAGGGGTCCGCCCGAACACCGGGGAGCTGTTTTTT	CASSLYGGVRPNTGELFF
TRBJ2-6	many	TRBV19	-	TGTGCCAGTAGTATGTTCGGGGCCACTGGGGCCGACGTCCTGACTTTC	CASSMFGATGADVLTF
TRBJ1-1	many	TRBV7-6	TRBD1	TGTGCCAGCAGCTTAGACAGGGGTATGGAGACTGAAGCTTTCTTT	CASSLDRGMETEAFF
TRBJ1-2	many	TRBV18	-	TGTGCCAGCTCACCAAGCAGGGTACCCTATGGCTACACCTTC	CASSPSRVPYGYTF
TRBJ1-1	many	TRBV20-1	-	TGCAGTGCTAGGGACCCGACAGGTCCCACTGAAGCTTTCTTT	CSARDPTGPTEAFF
TRBJ2-2	many	TRBV6-1	TRBD2	TGTGCCAGCGGGCGTAGCGGGACATGGAACACCGGGGAGCTGTTTTTT	CASGRSGTWNTGELFF
TRBJ2-7	many	TRBV7-2	-	TGTGCCAGCAGCTTAGAGGGTGGACTCACCTACGAGCAGTACTTC	CASSLEGGLTYEQYF
TRBJ2-7	many	TRBV27	-	TGTGCCAGCAGTTTATCGCAGGGGAGCTACGAGCAGTACTTC	CASSLSQGSYEQYF
TRBJ2-7	many	TRBV4-1	TRBD2	TGCGCCAGCAGCCCGCGAGCGGGGGCCTACGAGCAGTACTTC	CASSPRAGAYEQYF
TRBJ2-5	many	TRBV19	-	TGTGCCAGTAGTATAGTCGCCGGGACAGAGACCCAGTACTTC	CASSIVAGTETQYF
TRBJ2-7	-	TRBV11-2	TRBD2	TGTGCCAGCAGCTTAGGTCCTTATGGGAGGGCAAACGAGCAGTACTTC	CASSLGPYGRANEQYF
TRBJ1-5	-	TRBV6-5	TRBD1	TGTGCCAGCAGTTTTACCAGGGGGCTTGGCAATCAGCCCCAGCATTTT	CASSFTRGLGNQPQHF
TRBJ2-7	-	TRBV25-1	-	TGTGCCAGCAGAAAGACAGGCGCCTCTCGGGCGCAGTACTTC	CASRKTGASRAQYF
TRBJ2-2	many	TRBV11-2	-	TGTGCCAGCAGCCAACGGATCTCGAACACCGGGGAGCTGTTTTTT	CASSQRISNTGELFF
TRBJ1-2	many	TRBV5-6	-	TGTGCCAGCAGGCCCATGGATCGGGATAACTATGGCTACACCTTC	CASRPMDRDNYGYTF
TRBJ2-7	many	TRBV24-1	TRBD1	TGTGCCACCAGTGAATCCGGGACAGCGACCTACGAGCAGTACTTC	CATSESGTATYEQYF
TRBJ2-7	many	TRBV20-1	TRBD1	TGCAGTGCTGCCCTTAGACAGGGGGGATCATCCTACGAGCAGTACTTC	CSAALRQGGSSYEQYF
TRBJ2-5	few	TRBV20-1	TRBD2	TGCAGTGCTAGATCAGGACTAGCCCTAAGTTTCCAAGAGACCCAGTACTTC	CSARSGLALSFQETQYF
TRBJ2-7	-	TRBV15	-	TGTGCCACCAGCCTCGCGTTGCGGGACGAGCAGTACTTC	CATSLALRDEQYF
TRBJ2-7	many	TRBV18	TRBD1	TGTGCCAGCTCACCCGGGACAGGGGTACGCGAGCAGTACTTC	CASSPGTGVREQYF
TRBJ1-1	-	TRBV6-2/TRBV6-3	-	TGTGCCAGCAGTGCAGGCGGCCAGGGAGCACCCGAAGCTTTCTTT	CASSAGGQGAPEAFF
TRBJ1-5	-	TRBV6-2/TRBV6-3	-	TGTGCCAGCAGTTACTGGGCTAGCAATCAGCCCCAGCATTTT	CASSYWASNQPQHF
TRBJ1-1	many	TRBV6-5	TRBD1	TGTGCCAGCAGTCAGGGACAGCCGAACACTGAAGCTTTCTTT	CASSQGQPNTEAFF
TRBJ1-3	many	TRBV6-5	-	TGTGCCAGCAGTTACTCGAAGTTCAGGGACACCATATATTTT	CASSYSKFRDTIYF
TRBJ2-7	-	TRBV6-2/TRBV6-3	-	TGTGCCAGCAGTTACTCCCAAGAACGGGACTTCTACGAGCAGTACTTC	CASSYSQERDFYEQYF
TRBJ2-7	many	TRBV7-2	TRBD2	TGTGCCAGCAGCCCTCCCGGCGGGAGATACGAGCAGTACTTC	CASSPPGGRYEQYF
TRBJ2-4	many	TRBV20-1	TRBD1	TGCAGTGCTAGAGATCTTAACCTTCGGACAGGGGGCCTCCGGGCCAAAAACATTCAGTACTTC	CSARDLNLRTGGLRAKNIQYF
TRBJ2-7	few	TRBV6-1	TRBD1	TGTGCCACCGGGACAGGGAGCGAGCAGTACTTC	CATGTGSEQYF
TRBJ1-5	many	TRBV12-3/TRBV12-4	-	TGTGCCAGCAGTCCCCGAGGGGGGTCCTCGGGGGGCAATCAGCCCCAGCATTTT	CASSPRGGSSGGNQPQHF
TRBJ2-4	many	TRBV6-5	-	TGTGCCAGCGACCCAACAGGCGACAAAAACATTCAGTACTTC	CASDPTGDKNIQYF
TRBJ1-1	few	TRBV12-3/TRBV12-4	-	TGTGCCAGCAGTTTGTCAAAGGGCCGGGTCACTGAAGCTTTCTTT	CASSLSKGRVTEAFF
TRBJ1-2	many	TRBV27	-	TGTGCCAGCAGTCCAAGGAAGGCCCGGACCGGGGGGTTAAACTATGGCTACACCTTC	CASSPRKARTGGLNYGYTF
TRBJ2-5	-	TRBV6-1	TRBD2	TGTGCCAGCAGACCCTCGGGACTAGCGGACCAAGAGACCCAGTACTTC	CASRPSGLADQETQYF
TRBJ2-7	once	TRBV20-1	-	TGCAGTGCTGGGGGGCTCGCCGAGCAGTACTTC	CSAGGLAEQYF
TRBJ2-5	many	TRBV11-1	-	TGTGCCAGCAGCTTAGGCCCAGGGCAGGGGCGGAGAGAGACCCAGTACTTC	CASSLGPGQGRRETQYF
TRBJ1-5	many	TRBV6-8	TRBD1	TGTGCCAGCAGTTACTCGAAGTGGACAGGGGGCTCGAGCAATCAGCCCCAGCATTTT	CASSYSKWTGGSSNQPQHF
TRBJ1-2	many	TRBV7-2	-	TGTGCCAGCAGCTTGAGAGGGATCTCTGGCTACACCTTC	CASSLRGISGYTF